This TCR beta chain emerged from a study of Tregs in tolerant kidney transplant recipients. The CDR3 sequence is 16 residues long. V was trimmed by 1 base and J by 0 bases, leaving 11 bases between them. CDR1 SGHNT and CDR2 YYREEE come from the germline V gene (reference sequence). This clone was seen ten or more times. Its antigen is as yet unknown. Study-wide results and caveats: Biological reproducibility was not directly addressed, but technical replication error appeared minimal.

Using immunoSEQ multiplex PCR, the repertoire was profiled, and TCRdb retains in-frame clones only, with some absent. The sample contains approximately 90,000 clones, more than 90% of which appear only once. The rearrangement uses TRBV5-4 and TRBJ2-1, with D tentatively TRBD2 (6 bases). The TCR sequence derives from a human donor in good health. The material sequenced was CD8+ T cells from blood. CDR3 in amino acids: CASSLPGRYSYNEQFF. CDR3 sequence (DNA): TGTGCCAGCAGCTTGCCGGGGAGGTACTCCTACAATGAGCAGTTCTTC.